This TCR beta chain was profiled in a study of T-cell reconstitution after alpha-beta-depleted transplantation in children. This clonotype was detected ten times or more. V was pared by 6 bases and J by 6 bases, with 12 bases of the junction left unmatched. Germline assignment: CDR1 MNHEY and CDR2 SVGAGI. The CDR3 is 15 amino acids. Unique molecular identifiers were incorporated into the prepared TCRbeta library. TCRdb reprocessed the PCR reads with MiXCR, giving one entry per CDR3 protein. The sample holds some 200,000 distinct CDR3 sequences, 9.7% seen once. The J gene is TRBJ1-1, the V gene TRBV6-5; 8 bases agree with TRBD1. The clonotype originates from a human donor who donated a stem cell graft to a child with SCID. The input for sequencing was PBMCs from the stem cell graft donor, taken from the stem cell graft. CDR3 residues: CASSRFGTGIAEAFF. The CDR3 DNA follows: TGTGCCAGCAGCCGCTTTGGGACAGGAATTGCTGAAGCTTTCTTT.